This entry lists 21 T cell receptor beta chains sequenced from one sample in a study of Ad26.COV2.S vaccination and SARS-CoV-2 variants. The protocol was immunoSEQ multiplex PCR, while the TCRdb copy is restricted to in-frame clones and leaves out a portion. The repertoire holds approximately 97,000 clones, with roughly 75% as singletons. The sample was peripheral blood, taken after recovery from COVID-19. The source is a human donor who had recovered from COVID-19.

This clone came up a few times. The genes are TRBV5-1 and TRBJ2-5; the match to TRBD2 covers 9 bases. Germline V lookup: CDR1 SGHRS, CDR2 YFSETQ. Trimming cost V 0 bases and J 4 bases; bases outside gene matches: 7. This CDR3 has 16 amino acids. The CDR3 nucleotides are TGCGCCAGCAGCTTGGTTGCTAGCGGGGAAGGAGAGACCCAGTACTTC. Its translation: CASSLVASGEGETQYF.

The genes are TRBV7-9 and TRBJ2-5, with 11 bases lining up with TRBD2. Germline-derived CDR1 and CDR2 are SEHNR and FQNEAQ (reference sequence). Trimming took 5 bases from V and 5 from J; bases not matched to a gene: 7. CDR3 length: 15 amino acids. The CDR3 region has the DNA TGTGCCAGCAGCGAAATAGCGGGGGGGCCCGAGACCCAGTACTTC. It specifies CASSEIAGGPETQYF.

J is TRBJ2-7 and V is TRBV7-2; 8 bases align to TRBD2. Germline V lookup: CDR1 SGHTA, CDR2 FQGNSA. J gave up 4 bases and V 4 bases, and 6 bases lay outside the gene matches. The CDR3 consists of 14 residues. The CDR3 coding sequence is TGTGCCAGCAGCTCCGATAGCGGGGTATACGAGCAGTACTTC. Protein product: CASSSDSGVYEQYF. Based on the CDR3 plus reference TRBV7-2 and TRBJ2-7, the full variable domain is GAGVSQSPSNKVTEKGKDVELRCDPISGHTALYWYRQSLGQGLEFLIYFQGNSAPDKSGLPSDRFSAERTGGSVSTLTIQRTQQEDSAVYLCASSSDSGVYEQYFGPGTRLTVT.

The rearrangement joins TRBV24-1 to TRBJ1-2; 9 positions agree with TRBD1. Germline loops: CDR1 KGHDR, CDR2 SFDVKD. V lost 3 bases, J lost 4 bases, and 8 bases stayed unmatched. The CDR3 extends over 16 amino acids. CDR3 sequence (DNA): TGTGCCACCAGTGATCCCGGGACAGGGTCCCTCTATGGCTACACCTTC. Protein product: CATSDPGTGSLYGYTF.

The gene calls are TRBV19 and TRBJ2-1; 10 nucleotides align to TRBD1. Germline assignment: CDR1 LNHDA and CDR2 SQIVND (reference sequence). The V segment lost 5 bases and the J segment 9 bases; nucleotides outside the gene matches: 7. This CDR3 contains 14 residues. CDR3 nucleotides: TGTGCCAGTAGTGCCCGACAGGGGGCTTTTGAGCAGTTCTTC. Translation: CASSARQGAFEQFF.

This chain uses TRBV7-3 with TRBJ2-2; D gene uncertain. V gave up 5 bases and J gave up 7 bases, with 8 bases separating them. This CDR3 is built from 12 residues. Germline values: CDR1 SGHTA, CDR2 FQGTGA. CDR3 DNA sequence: TGTGCCAGCAGCCCGCTCCGCGGGGAGCTGTTTTTT. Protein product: CASSPLRGELFF.

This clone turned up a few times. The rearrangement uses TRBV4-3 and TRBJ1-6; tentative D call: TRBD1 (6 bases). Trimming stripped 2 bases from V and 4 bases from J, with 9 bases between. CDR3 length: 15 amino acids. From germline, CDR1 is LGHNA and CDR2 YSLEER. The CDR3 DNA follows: TGCGCCAGCAGCCAAACAGGGCTATATAATTCACCCCTCCACTTT. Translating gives CASSQTGLYNSPLHF.

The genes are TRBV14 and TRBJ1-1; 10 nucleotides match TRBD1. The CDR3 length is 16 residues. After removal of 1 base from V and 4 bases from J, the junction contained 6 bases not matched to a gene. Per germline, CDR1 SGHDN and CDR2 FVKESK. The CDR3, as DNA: TGTGCCAGCAGCCAAGGGGACAGGGGTTTTATCACTGAAGCTTTCTTT. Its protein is CASSQGDRGFITEAFF. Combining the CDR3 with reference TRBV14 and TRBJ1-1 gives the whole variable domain EAGVTQFPSHSVIEKGQTVTLRCDPISGHDNLYWYRRVMGKEIKFLLHFVKESKQDESGMPNNRFLAERTGGTYSTLKVQPAELEDSGVYFCASSQGDRGFITEAFFGQGTRLTVV.

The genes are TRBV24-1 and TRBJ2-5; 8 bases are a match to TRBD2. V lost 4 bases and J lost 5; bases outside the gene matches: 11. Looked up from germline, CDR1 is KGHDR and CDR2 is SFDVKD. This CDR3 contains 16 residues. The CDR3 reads CATSDLRGGEIETQYF. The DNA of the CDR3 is TGTGCCACCAGTGACCTACGGGGGGGCGAGATTGAGACCCAGTACTTC.

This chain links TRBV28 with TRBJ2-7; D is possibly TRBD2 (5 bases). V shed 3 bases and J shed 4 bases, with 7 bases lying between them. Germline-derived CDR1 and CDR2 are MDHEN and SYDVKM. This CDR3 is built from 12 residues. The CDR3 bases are TGTGCCAGCAGTTTGAGGGAATACGAGCAGTACTTC. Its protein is CASSLREYEQYF. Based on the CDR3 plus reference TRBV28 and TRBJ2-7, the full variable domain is DVKVTQSSRYLVKRTGEKVFLECVQDMDHENMFWYRQDPGLGLRLIYFSYDVKMKEKGDIPEGYSVSREKKERFSLILESASTNQTSMYLCASSLREYEQYFGPGTRLTVT.

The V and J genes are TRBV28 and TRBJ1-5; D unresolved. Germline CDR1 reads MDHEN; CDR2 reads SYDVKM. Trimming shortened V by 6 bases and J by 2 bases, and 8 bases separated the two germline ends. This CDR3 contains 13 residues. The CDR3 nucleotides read TGTGCCAGCAGACCAGGCGGCAATCAGCCCCAGCATTTT. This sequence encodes CASRPGGNQPQHF.

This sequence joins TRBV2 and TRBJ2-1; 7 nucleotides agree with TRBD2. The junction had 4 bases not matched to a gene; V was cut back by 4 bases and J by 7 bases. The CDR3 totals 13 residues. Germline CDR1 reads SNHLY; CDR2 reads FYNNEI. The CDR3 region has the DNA TGTGCCAGCAGTGGGGAGGGGTTGAATGAGCAGTTCTTC. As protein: CASSGEGLNEQFF.

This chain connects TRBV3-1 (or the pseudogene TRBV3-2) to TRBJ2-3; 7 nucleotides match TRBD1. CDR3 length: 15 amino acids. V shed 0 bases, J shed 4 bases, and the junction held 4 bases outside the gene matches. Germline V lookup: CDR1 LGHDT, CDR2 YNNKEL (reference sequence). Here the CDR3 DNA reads TGTGCCAGCAGCCAAGAAGGGGGCGGTGCAGATACGCAGTATTTT. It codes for CASSQEGGGADTQYF.

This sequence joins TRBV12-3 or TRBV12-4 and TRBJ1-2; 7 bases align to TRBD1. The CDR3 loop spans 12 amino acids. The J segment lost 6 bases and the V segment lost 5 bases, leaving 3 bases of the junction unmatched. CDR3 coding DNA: TGTGCCAGCAGTCAGGGACAGCATGGCTACACCTTC. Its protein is CASSQGQHGYTF.

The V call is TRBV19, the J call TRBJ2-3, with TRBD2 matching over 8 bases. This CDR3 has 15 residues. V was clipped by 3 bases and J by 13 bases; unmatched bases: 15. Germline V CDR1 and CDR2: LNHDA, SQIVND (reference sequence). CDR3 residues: CASSMDVQSGTREYF. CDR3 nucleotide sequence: TGTGCCAGTAGTATGGATGTACAGTCGGGGACTAGGGAGTATTTT.

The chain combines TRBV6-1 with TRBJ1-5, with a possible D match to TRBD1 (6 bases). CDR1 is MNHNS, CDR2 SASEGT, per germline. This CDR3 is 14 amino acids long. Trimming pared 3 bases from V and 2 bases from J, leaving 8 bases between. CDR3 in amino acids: CASSDRGGNQPQHF. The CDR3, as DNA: TGTGCCAGCAGTGACAGGGGAGGCAATCAGCCCCAGCATTTT.

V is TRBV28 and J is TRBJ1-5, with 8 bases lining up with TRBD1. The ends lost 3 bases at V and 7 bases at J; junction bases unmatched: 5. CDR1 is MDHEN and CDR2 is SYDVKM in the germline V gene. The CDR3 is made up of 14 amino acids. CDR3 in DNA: TGTGCCAGCAGTTTGGGGACAGGTACCCAGCCCCAGCATTTT. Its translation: CASSLGTGTQPQHF.

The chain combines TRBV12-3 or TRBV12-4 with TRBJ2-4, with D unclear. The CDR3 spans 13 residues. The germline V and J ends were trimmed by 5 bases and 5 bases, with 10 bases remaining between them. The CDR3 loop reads CASSDINENIQYF. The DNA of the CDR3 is TGTGCCAGCAGTGACATTAATGAAAACATTCAGTACTTC.

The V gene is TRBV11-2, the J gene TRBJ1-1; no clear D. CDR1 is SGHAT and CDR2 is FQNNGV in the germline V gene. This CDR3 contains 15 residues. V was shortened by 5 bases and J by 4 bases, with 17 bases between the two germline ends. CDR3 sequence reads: CASSLPFRRFTEAFF. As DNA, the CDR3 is TGTGCCAGCAGCCTCCCATTCCGTAGGTTCACTGAAGCTTTCTTT.

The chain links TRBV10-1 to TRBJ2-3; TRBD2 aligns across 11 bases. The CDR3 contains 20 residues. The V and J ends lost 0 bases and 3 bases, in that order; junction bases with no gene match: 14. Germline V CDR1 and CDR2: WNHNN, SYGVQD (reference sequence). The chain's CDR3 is CASSESTRGVAGGRTDTQYF. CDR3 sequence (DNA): TGCGCCAGCAGTGAGTCGACTCGGGGAGTAGCGGGGGGGCGGACAGATACGCAGTATTTT.

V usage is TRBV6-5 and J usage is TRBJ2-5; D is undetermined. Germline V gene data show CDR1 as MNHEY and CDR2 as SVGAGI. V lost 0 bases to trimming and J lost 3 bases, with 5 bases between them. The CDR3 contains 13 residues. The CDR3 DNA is TGTGCCAGCAGTTACTCCGGAAAAGAGACCCAGTACTTC. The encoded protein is CASSYSGKETQYF.